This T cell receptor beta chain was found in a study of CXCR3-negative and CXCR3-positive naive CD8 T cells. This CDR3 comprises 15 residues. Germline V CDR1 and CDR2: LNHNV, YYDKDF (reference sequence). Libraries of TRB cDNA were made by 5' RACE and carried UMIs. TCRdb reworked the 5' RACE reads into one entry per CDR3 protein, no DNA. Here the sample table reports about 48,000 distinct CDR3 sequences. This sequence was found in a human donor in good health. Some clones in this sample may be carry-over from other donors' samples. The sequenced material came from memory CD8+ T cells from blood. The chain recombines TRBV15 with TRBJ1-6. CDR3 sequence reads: CATSRTLDPDSPLHF.